The 15 T cell receptor beta chains reported below all come from one sample, sequenced in a study of control samples from healthy donors and cancer patients. The table came from immunoSEQ multiplex PCR; TCRdb's copy has only in-frame clones and leaves some out. The profile shows about 220,000 clones, about 95% of them singletons. Sequencing was carried out using blood. The receptors stem from a man aged 45-65 years in good health.

This chain joins TRBV14 and TRBJ2-7; the match to TRBD2 covers 8 bases. Trimming cost V 4 bases and J 9 bases; bases outside gene matches: 5. Germline V gene sequence: CDR1 SGHDN, CDR2 FVKESK. This CDR3 is 12 amino acids long. CDR3 DNA sequence: TGTGCCAGCAGCCTCGGACTAGCCCCGCAGTACGTC. Its protein product is CASSLGLAPQYV.

As regards this clone: Other DNA variants within this sample encode the same CDR3. The gene calls are TRBV6-5 and TRBJ1-1; possible D gene TRBD1, 6 bases. The CDR3 consists of 14 residues. The germline CDR1 and CDR2 sequences are MNHEY and SVGAGI. V dropped 3 bases and J dropped 1 base, with 9 bases sitting between them. This CDR3 is CASSYRDTNTEAFF. Here the CDR3 DNA reads TGTGCCAGCAGTTATAGGGACACGAACACTGAAGCTTTCTTT.

The V and J genes are TRBV30 and TRBJ1-3, with D uncertain. This CDR3 region has 14 residues. Germline V CDR1 and CDR2: GTSNPN, SVGIG (reference sequence). Trimming shortened V by 0 bases and J by 1 base, and 7 bases separated the two germline ends. As DNA, the CDR3 is TGTGCCTGGAGTGTACAGTATTCTGGAAACACCATATATTTT. It yields the protein CAWSVQYSGNTIYF.

This clone showed up just a few times. The rearrangement joins TRBV18 to TRBJ2-2; the D is unclear. From germline, CDR1 is KGHSH and CDR2 LQKENI. The germline V and J ends were trimmed by 3 bases and 5 bases, with 10 bases remaining between them. There are 14 residues in the CDR3. CDR3 amino acids: CASSPRAVTGELFF. The CDR3 coding sequence is TGTGCCAGCTCACCCCGGGCAGTGACCGGGGAGCTGTTTTTT. Supplemented by reference TRBV18 and TRBJ2-2, the full variable domain reads NAGVMQNPRHLVRRRGQEARLRCSPMKGHSHVYWYRQLPEEGLKFMVYLQKENIIDESGMPKERFSAEFPKEGPSILRIQQVVRGDSAAYFCASSPRAVTGELFFGEGSRLTVL.

The chain links TRBV5-1 to TRBJ2-3, with D unclear. CDR1 is SGHRS, CDR2 YFSETQ, per germline. Trimming left V 1 base short and J 2 bases short, with 11 bases between. The CDR3 consists of 15 residues. In DNA form, the CDR3 reads TGCGCCAGCAGCTTGAACTCCCTATACACAGATACGCAGTATTTT. This sequence encodes CASSLNSLYTDTQYF. Together with reference TRBV5-1 and TRBJ2-3, the CDR3 gives the full variable domain: KAGVTQTPRYLIKTRGQQVTLSCSPISGHRSVSWYQQTPGQGLQFLFEYFSETQRNKGNFPGRFSGRQFSNSRSEMNVSTLELGDSALYLCASSLNSLYTDTQYFGPGTRLTVL.

The V gene is TRBV4-1, the J gene TRBJ1-5; 8 bases are a match to TRBD1. Germline CDR1 MGHRA, CDR2 YSYEKL. The CDR3 contains 16 residues. V shed 2 bases and J 0 bases; nucleotides not matched to a gene: 3. The CDR3: CASSQTGGGSNQPQHF. The CDR3 DNA is TGCGCCAGCAGCCAAACAGGGGGTGGTAGCAATCAGCCCCAGCATTTT.

V usage is TRBV24-1 and J usage is TRBJ1-1, with D perhaps matching TRBD1 (5 bases). The CDR3 spans 14 residues. CDR1 and CDR2 from the germline V gene are KGHDR and SFDVKD. Between the trimmed V and J ends, which lost 2 bases and 1 base, there was a span of 7 bases. CDR3 residues: CATSDSGANTEAFF. The CDR3 bases are TGTGCCACCAGTGATTCCGGGGCGAACACTGAAGCTTTCTTT.

V gene TRBV29-1 combines with J gene TRBJ1-4; 8 nucleotides match TRBD1. The V gene's germline CDR1 is SQVTM and CDR2 ANQGSEA. This CDR3 region has 15 residues. The V segment lost 6 bases and the J segment 5 bases; nucleotides outside the gene matches: 11. CDR3 nucleotide sequence: TGCAGCGTCGGGGCAGGGGGCGGTGGGAATGAAAAACTGTTTTTT. Its protein product is CSVGAGGGGNEKLFF. Filled out from reference TRBV29-1 and TRBJ1-4, the complete variable domain reads SAVISQKPSRDICQRGTSLTIQCQVDSQVTMMFWYRQQPGQSLTLIATANQGSEATYESGFVIDKFPISRPNLTFSTLTVSNMSPEDSSIYLCSVGAGGGGNEKLFFGSGTQLSVL.

The chain links TRBV5-1 to TRBJ2-5, with D perhaps given as TRBD1 or TRBD2 (5 bases each). The V and J ends lost 4 bases and 5 bases respectively, with 15 bases between them. This CDR3 has 14 amino acids. CDR1 is SGHRS, CDR2 YFSETQ, per germline. CDR3 sequence: CASSPSWGSETQYF. CDR3 in DNA: TGCGCCAGCAGCCCCTCTTGGGGGTCGGAGACCCAGTACTTC.

The chain employs TRBV2 and TRBJ1-5; D is possibly TRBD1 (5 bases). The germline V gene encodes CDR1 SNHLY and CDR2 FYNNEI. V shed 6 bases and J shed 0 bases, with 12 bases lying between them. CDR3 length equals 15 residues. DNA of the CDR3: TGTGCCAGCAGCCCTTGGCAGGGTAGCAATCAGCCCCAGCATTTT. Translation gives CASSPWQGSNQPQHF.

V is TRBV10-3 and J is TRBJ2-1; tentatively, D is TRBD1 (6 bases). V lost 3 bases and J lost 15, with 12 bases in between. The germline V gene encodes CDR1 ENHRY and CDR2 SYGVKD. The CDR3 consists of 11 residues. The CDR3 bases are TGTGCCATCAGTGATTCAGGGGCCCGGTTCTTC. Translating gives CAISDSGARFF.

This clone has only one observation. The chain has TRBV5-1 and TRBJ2-7; D possibly matches TRBD1 or TRBD2 (5 bases each). Germline-derived CDR1 and CDR2 are SGHRS and YFSETQ. Trimming pared 5 bases from V and 2 bases from J, leaving 14 bases between. The CDR3 contains 14 residues. The CDR3 region is CASRGSVGAYEQYF. CDR3 nucleotides: TGCGCCAGCAGAGGGAGCGTAGGGGCCTACGAGCAGTACTTC.

The chain carries TRBV7-3 and TRBJ2-4; possibly TRBD2 for D (7 bases). The CDR3 covers 14 residues. The germline V and J ends were trimmed by 5 bases and 5 bases, with 13 bases remaining between them. Germline V gene sequence: CDR1 SGHTA, CDR2 FQGTGA. The CDR3 protein is CASSPAGGQNIQYF. Here the CDR3 DNA reads TGTGCCAGCAGCCCCGCCGGGGGGCAAAACATTCAGTACTTC.

The rearrangement uses TRBV11-2 and TRBJ1-6, with 8 positions matching TRBD1. Germline V lookup: CDR1 SGHAT, CDR2 FQNNGV. With V trimmed by 5 bases and J by 9 bases, 6 bases remained unmatched. The CDR3 spans 14 residues. In nucleotides, the CDR3 is TGTGCCAGCAGCCTGCAGGGGGCCCTTTCACCCCTCCACTTT. Translation gives CASSLQGALSPLHF. Full variable domain (outside the CDR3, taken from reference TRBV11-2 and TRBJ1-6): EAGVAQSPRYKIIEKRQSVAFWCNPISGHATLYWYQQILGQGPKLLIQFQNNGVVDDSQLPKDRFSAERLKGVDSTLKIQPAKLEDSAVYLCASSLQGALSPLHFGNGTRLTVT.

This chain connects TRBV29-1 to TRBJ2-1; 7 positions match TRBD1. Germline V gives CDR1 SQVTM, CDR2 ANQGSEA. The CDR3 contains 12 residues. CDR3 bases: TGCACCATAAGGACAGGAGGCAATGAGCAGTTCTTC. Its protein is CTIRTGGNEQFF.